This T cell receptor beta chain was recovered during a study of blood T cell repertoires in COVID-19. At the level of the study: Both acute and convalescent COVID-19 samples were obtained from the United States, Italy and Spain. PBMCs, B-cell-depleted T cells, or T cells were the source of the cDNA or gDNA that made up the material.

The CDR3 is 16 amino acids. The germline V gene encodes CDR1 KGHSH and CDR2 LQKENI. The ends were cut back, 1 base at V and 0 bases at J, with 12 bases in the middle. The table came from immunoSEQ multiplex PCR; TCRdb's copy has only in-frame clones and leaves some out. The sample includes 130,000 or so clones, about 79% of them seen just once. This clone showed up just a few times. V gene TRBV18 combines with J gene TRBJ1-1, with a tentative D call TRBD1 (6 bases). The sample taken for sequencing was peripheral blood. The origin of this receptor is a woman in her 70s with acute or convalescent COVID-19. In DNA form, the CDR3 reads TGTGCCAGCTCACCACAGGGAGGGGGGATGAACACTGAAGCTTTCTTT. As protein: CASSPQGGGMNTEAFF.